Each of the 27 T cell receptor beta chains below was sequenced from the same sample in a study of OX40 agonist ivuxolimab in advanced cancers. Library preparation employed the immunoSEQ multiplex PCR assay. TCRdb obtained this table from immuneACCESS and retained in-frame rearrangements with V and J assigned. These tables miss some clones; where compared with another copy, unresolved V genes account for less than half of the shortfall, and the remainder is unexplained. Recorded for this sample are 95,000 or so clones; approximately 90% of them occurred a single time. The ten most abundant clones make up around 0.51% of the sample. This material consisted of CD4+ or CD8+ T cells sorted from blood, taken in a trial of the OX40 agonist ivuxolimab. The receptor set was obtained from an adult with an advanced solid tumor such as melanoma, head and neck, liver or kidney cancer.

V gene TRBV15 combines with J gene TRBJ1-5; unclear D gene. The CDR3 contains 12 residues. The germline V gene encodes CDR1 LNHNV and CDR2 YYDKDF (reference sequence). Deletions cut 5 bases from V and 0 bases from J, with 2 bases between. The CDR3 region has the DNA TGTGCCACCAGCTTTAGCAATCAGCCCCAGCATTTT. Its protein product is CATSFSNQPQHF. Combining the CDR3 with reference TRBV15 and TRBJ1-5 gives the whole variable domain DAMVIQNPRYQVTQFGKPVTLSCSQTLNHNVMYWYQQKSSQAPKLLFHYYDKDFNNEADTPDNFQSRRPNTSFCFLDIRSPGLGDTAMYLCATSFSNQPQHFGDGTRLSIL.

V is TRBV30 and J is TRBJ2-3, with 15 bases matching TRBD2. Per germline, CDR1 GTSNPN and CDR2 SVGIG (reference sequence). The CDR3 sequence is 15 residues long. Trimming cost V 3 bases and J 6 bases; bases outside gene matches: 4. The CDR3 spells CAWSKGTSGRDTQYF. Written as DNA, the CDR3 is TGTGCCTGGAGCAAAGGGACTAGCGGGAGGGATACGCAGTATTTT.

Written as DNA, the CDR3 is TGTGCCACCCGACCCGAACAGGGCGTGGACACTGAAGCTTTCTTT. This encodes CATRPEQGVDTEAFF. This sequence joins TRBV25-1 and TRBJ1-1; possible D gene TRBD1, 6 bases. This CDR3 is built from 15 residues. Germline V CDR1 and CDR2: MGHDK, SYGVNS. V was cut by 10 bases and J by 3 bases, with 21 bases left in between.

V usage is TRBV18 and J usage is TRBJ2-7, with a tentative D call TRBD1 (6 bases). Germline V lookup: CDR1 KGHSH, CDR2 LQKENI. The CDR3 runs to 15 residues. The V and J ends lost 0 bases and 6 bases respectively, with 15 bases between them. CDR3 loop: CASSPPNREYGEQYF. The CDR3 region has the DNA TGTGCCAGCTCACCACCTAACAGGGAGTATGGCGAGCAGTACTTC.

The gene calls are TRBV10-1 and TRBJ2-2; D call uncertain. The CDR3 contains 17 residues. V was trimmed by 4 bases and J by 4 bases, leaving 19 bases between them. Germline CDR1 reads WNHNN; CDR2 reads SYGVQD (reference sequence). The DNA for the CDR3 is TGCGCCAGCAGTGGAGGCCGTCCGAGATTGGGCACCGGGGAGCTGTTTTTT. Translation gives CASSGGRPRLGTGELFF.

The chain employs TRBV11-2 and TRBJ2-2; maybe TRBD2 (6 bases). Looked up from germline, CDR1 is SGHAT and CDR2 is FQNNGV. CDR3 size: 15 residues. Trimming removed 1 base at V and 0 bases at J, with 6 bases between. CDR3 amino acids: CASSLAGANTGELFF. In DNA form, the CDR3 reads TGTGCCAGCAGCTTAGCGGGGGCGAACACCGGGGAGCTGTTTTTT. The full variable domain, rest sourced from reference TRBV11-2 and TRBJ2-2, is EAGVAQSPRYKIIEKRQSVAFWCNPISGHATLYWYQQILGQGPKLLIQFQNNGVVDDSQLPKDRFSAERLKGVDSTLKIQPAKLEDSAVYLCASSLAGANTGELFFGEGSRLTVL.

V is TRBV5-4 and J is TRBJ2-7; TRBD1 matches 11 bases. The junction had 4 bases not matched to a gene; V was cut back by 2 bases and J by 3 bases. In germline, CDR1 is SGHNT, CDR2 YYREEE (reference sequence). The CDR3 is 15 amino acids. The CDR3 sequence is CASSFGTGGSYEQYF. The DNA of the CDR3 is TGTGCCAGCAGCTTCGGGACAGGGGGTAGCTACGAGCAGTACTTC.

The J gene is TRBJ2-5, the V gene TRBV11-1; TRBD2 agrees at 10 bases. Germline loops: CDR1 SGHAT, CDR2 FQDESV (reference sequence). J was trimmed by 5 bases and V by 2 bases; bases with no gene match: 8. The CDR3 totals 16 residues. The CDR3 spells CASSLSQRGGAETQYF. Written as DNA, the CDR3 is TGTGCCAGCAGCTTATCTCAGCGGGGGGGTGCGGAGACCCAGTACTTC.

The genes are TRBV6-6 and TRBJ2-7; 9 nucleotides line up with TRBD1. CDR1 and CDR2 from the germline V gene are MNHNY and SVGAGI (reference sequence). The CDR3 consists of 14 residues. V was clipped by 7 bases and J by 1 base; unmatched bases: 5. The CDR3 DNA follows: TGTGCCAGCAATGGCGGGACAGGGTCCTACGAGCAGTACTTC. The encoded protein is CASNGGTGSYEQYF.

The chain is built from TRBV13 and TRBJ2-3; D is unclear. Germline V gene lookup returns CDR1 PRHDT and CDR2 FYEKMQ (reference sequence). Trimming took 6 bases from V and 3 from J, leaving 10 bases between them. The CDR3 totals 13 residues. The CDR3 sequence: CASRRQLTDTQYF. In DNA, the CDR3 is TGTGCCAGCAGGAGACAACTGACAGATACGCAGTATTTT.

This clone was detected only a few times. The chain uses TRBV27 and TRBJ2-4; 14 bases line up with TRBD2. The germline V gene has CDR1 MNHEY and CDR2 SMNVEV (reference sequence). The CDR3 extends over 21 amino acids. V lost 5 bases to trimming and J lost 3 bases; unmatched junction nucleotides: 18. CDR3 coding DNA: TGTGCCAGCAGTCCCAATGGTGGGGGTCGACTAGCGGGAGGGAACAAAAACATTCAGTACTTC. Residues: CASSPNGGGRLAGGNKNIQYF.

This clone was picked up one time. The chain employs TRBV7-9 and TRBJ2-3, with D possibly matching TRBD1 (6 bases). The V gene's germline CDR1 is SEHNR and CDR2 FQNEAQ (reference sequence). The CDR3 covers 14 residues. The V and J ends lost 4 bases and 2 bases respectively, with 10 bases between them. CDR3 protein: CASSYGQSTDTQYF. The DNA for the CDR3 is TGTGCCAGCAGCTACGGACAGTCCACAGATACGCAGTATTTT.

This clone was detected once. The CDR3 loop is CASSQESRLAGTQSTDTQYF. Written as DNA, the CDR3 is TGCGCCAGCAGCCAAGAGTCGCGACTAGCGGGGACCCAGAGCACAGATACGCAGTATTTT. V is TRBV4-1 and J is TRBJ2-3, with 11 bases that match TRBD2. Germline V gene data show CDR1 as MGHRA and CDR2 as YSYEKL. The trim removed 0 bases at V and 0 bases at J, leaving 11 bases unmatched. The CDR3 covers 20 residues.

A single count supports this clone. The rearrangement joins TRBV5-7 to TRBJ1-3, with D hard to call. TRBV5-7 is noted as an ORF with a role that remains uncertain. The CDR3 totals 18 residues. The V end was cut by 2 bases, the J end by 4 bases, with 22 bases between. CDR3 coding DNA: TGTGCCAGCAGCTTTGGAGGGCTCCCTCGCCCCTGGGGAAACACCATATATTTT. This translates into CASSFGGLPRPWGNTIYF.

This rearrangement joins TRBV6-1 to TRBJ2-5; the match to TRBD1 covers 12 bases. Germline V gives CDR1 MNHNS, CDR2 SASEGT. The CDR3 length is 15 residues. J gave up 5 bases and V 3 bases, and 4 bases lay outside the gene matches. As DNA, the CDR3 is TGTGCCAGCAGTGATGGGACAGGGGGCTGGGAGACCCAGTACTTC. Amino acids: CASSDGTGGWETQYF.

The chain links TRBV6-5 to TRBJ2-4; 8 bases are shared with TRBD1. V lost 6 bases, J lost 6 bases, and 4 bases stayed unmatched. There are 13 residues in the CDR3. The germline gives CDR1 MNHEY, CDR2 SVGAGI. Here the CDR3 DNA reads TGTGCCAGCAGCAAAGACAGGGGAAACATTCAGTACTTC. This sequence encodes CASSKDRGNIQYF.

This chain joins TRBV2 and TRBJ2-7; tentative D call: TRBD1 (5 bases). The length of the CDR3 is 15 residues. Germline V gene lookup returns CDR1 SNHLY and CDR2 FYNNEI. Between the trimmed V and J ends, which lost 6 bases and 0 bases, there was a span of 15 bases. The CDR3, as DNA: TGTGCCAGCAGCGCAGGGTGGCCCAGCTCCTACGAGCAGTACTTC. This encodes CASSAGWPSSYEQYF.

V is TRBV7-2 and J is TRBJ2-3; TRBD2 matches 12 bases. In germline, CDR1 is SGHTA, CDR2 FQGNSA. CDR3 length equals 16 residues. J gave up 5 bases and V 5 bases, and 8 bases lay outside the gene matches. For the CDR3, the DNA is TGTGCCAGCAGCCCCCAGGCTAGCGGGGGGGGAGATACGCAGTATTTT. Its protein is CASSPQASGGGDTQYF.

This chain links TRBV5-8 with TRBJ2-1; TRBD2 is a possible D gene (6 bases). There are 12 residues in the CDR3. V shed 0 bases and J shed 15 bases, with 13 bases lying between them. Germline V gene data show CDR1 as SGHTS and CDR2 as YDEGEE. Here the CDR3 reads CASSLGLGSWFF. CDR3 coding DNA: TGTGCCAGCAGCTTGGGACTAGGTAGTTGGTTCTTC.

The genes are TRBV6-1 and TRBJ1-2, with no clear D. The CDR3 is 15 amino acids. Per germline, CDR1 MNHNS and CDR2 SASEGT. V gave up 0 bases and J gave up 7 bases, with 15 bases separating them. DNA of the CDR3: TGTGCCAGCAGTGAAGCGAGCGGGTCTGTTCCTGGCTACACCTTC. This sequence encodes CASSEASGSVPGYTF.

The gene calls are TRBV14 and TRBJ2-5; D call uncertain. Trimming took 3 bases from V and 4 from J, leaving 3 bases between them. Germline V gene lookup returns CDR1 SGHDN and CDR2 FVKESK. This CDR3 is built from 11 residues. CDR3 in DNA: TGTGCCAGCAGCCACGGAGAGACCCAGTACTTC. Its protein product is CASSHGETQYF. Drawing the rest from reference TRBV14 and TRBJ2-5, the complete variable domain is EAGVTQFPSHSVIEKGQTVTLRCDPISGHDNLYWYRRVMGKEIKFLLHFVKESKQDESGMPNNRFLAERTGGTYSTLKVQPAELEDSGVYFCASSHGETQYFGPGTRLLVL.

The rearrangement uses TRBV13 and TRBJ1-1; D possibly corresponds to TRBD1 (5 bases). This CDR3 has 17 residues. CDR1 is PRHDT and CDR2 is FYEKMQ in the germline V gene (reference sequence). V was clipped by 3 bases and J by 3 bases, with 20 bases between them. The CDR3 sequence: CASSLLSWAGRDTEAFF. The CDR3 DNA follows: TGTGCCAGCAGCTTGCTCAGCTGGGCAGGGCGGGACACTGAAGCTTTCTTT. Complete variable domain (other parts from reference TRBV13 and TRBJ1-1): AAGVIQSPRHLIKEKRETATLKCYPIPRHDTVYWYQQGPGQDPQFLISFYEKMQSDKGSIPDRFSAQQFSDYHSELNMSSLELGDSALYFCASSLLSWAGRDTEAFFGQGTRLTVV.

This clone was found a few times. The same CDR3 can be traced to other DNA sequences in this sample. The chain uses TRBV28 and TRBJ2-7; D remains ambiguous. Per germline, CDR1 MDHEN and CDR2 SYDVKM. This CDR3 is 12 amino acids long. Trimming shortened V by 7 bases and J by 2 bases, and 9 bases separated the two germline ends. The CDR3 DNA reads as TGTGCCAGCACCCCAGGCACCTACGAGCAGTACTTC. Translating it yields CASTPGTYEQYF.

The chain has TRBV9 and TRBJ1-1; D not certain. Germline V lookup: CDR1 SGDLS, CDR2 YYNGEE. The V end lost 0 bases, the J end lost 7 bases, and 10 bases lay between the germline ends. The CDR3 is made up of 13 amino acids. The DNA of the CDR3 is TGTGCCAGCAGCGTAGTTGACGGGATTGAAGCTTTCTTT. It codes for CASSVVDGIEAFF.

The chain is built from TRBV27 and TRBJ1-4; D unclear. The CDR3 length is 14 residues. V lost 6 bases and J 8 bases, leaving 16 bases between the germline ends. Looked up from germline, CDR1 is MNHEY and CDR2 is SMNVEV (reference sequence). CDR3 loop: CASSLRSVGEKLFF. The CDR3 DNA reads as TGTGCCAGCAGCCTACGGTCGGTGGGGGAAAAACTGTTTTTT.

J is TRBJ2-1 and V is TRBV15; D unclear. The germline V and J ends were trimmed by 0 bases and 10 bases, with 10 bases remaining between them. Germline CDR1 LNHNV, CDR2 YYDKDF (reference sequence). The CDR3 sequence is 13 residues long. CDR3 region: CATSRDRAEEQFF. In DNA form, the CDR3 reads TGTGCCACCAGCAGAGATCGGGCGGAAGAGCAGTTCTTC.

This chain uses TRBV5-6 with TRBJ2-1; D perhaps matches TRBD2 (6 bases). Looked up from germline, CDR1 is SGHDT and CDR2 is YYEEEE. The CDR3 runs to 17 residues. Trimming pared 4 bases from V and 4 bases from J, leaving 21 bases between. CDR3: CASSRGGRAEGYNEQFF. DNA of the CDR3: TGTGCCAGCAGCCGTGGAGGGCGGGCTGAAGGGTACAATGAGCAGTTCTTC.